The rows below give T cell receptor beta chains drawn from one sample of a study of tumor-infiltrating lymphocytes in oesophageal squamous cell carcinoma. TCRdb fed the PCR reads into MiXCR, producing one record per CDR3 protein. This sample carries more than 7,000 distinct CDR3 sequences, less than 75% of them seen once, and the ten largest clones take approximately 40%. The sequencing sample was made of esophageal tumor tissue. The receptor source for this set is a female donor with esophageal squamous cell carcinoma. The conserved cysteine and the conserved F or W are not part of the CDR3 here. Size tells how often a clone was seen (once, few, many) or the class of an expanded clone, and some rows leave it out.

CDR3 protein	clone size	V gene	J gene
ASSLDSGSAETQY	-	TRBV7-2	-
ASSLGSNNEQF	-	TRBV7-6	TRBJ2-1
ASSPRTSVYNEQF	-	TRBV7-4	-
ASSFRRGPYEQY	-	TRBV7-2	TRBJ2-7
ASSQGLAGADEQF	-	TRBV7-7	TRBJ2-1
ASFEDRVRFFRFVQMLYNEQF	-	TRBV10-1	TRBJ2-1
ASSFSAGSQETQY	few	TRBV7-2	TRBJ2-5
ASSLNGGANYGYT	-	TRBV7-3	-
ASSNTRVSYNEQF	-	TRBV7-8	-
ATSAGTGGSNEQF	medium-sized	TRBV24-1	TRBJ2-1
ASSSLVGGSGYT	-	TRBV6-5	TRBJ1-2
ASRATSGGAYNEQF	-	TRBV7-2	TRBJ2-1
ASSSRDSSYNEQF	-	TRBV11-2	TRBJ2-1
ASSSEGDSNQPQH	-	TRBV7-3	TRBJ1-5
ASSFEWGTGGNTIY	-	TRBV7-2	TRBJ1-3
ASSLAHGELF	-	TRBV7-2	TRBJ2-2
ASSLATAYSNQPQH	-	TRBV7-2	TRBJ1-5
ASSIRAWGSGANVLT	-	TRBV7-9	TRBJ2-6
ASKSGHNYEQY	many	TRBV6-1	-
ASRTGNNQPQH	few	TRBV6-1	TRBJ1-5
ASSWGPPGQGYEQY	-	TRBV11-3	TRBJ2-7
ASSPHVAGVAKNIQY	few	TRBV7-2	TRBJ2-4
ASSPNPGQNQETQY	-	TRBV4-1	TRBJ2-5
ASSLAIAGELF	few	TRBV7-2	TRBJ2-2
ASSLTTVSSGANVLT	medium-sized	TRBV11-2	TRBJ2-6
ASSPTSGRAETQY	-	TRBV7-2	-
AISGVSSYTGELF	many	TRBV10-3	TRBJ2-2
ASSFVAPHEQY	-	TRBV12-3/TRBV12-4	TRBJ2-7
ASRGEVSQY	-	TRBV11-2	TRBJ2-3
ASSSGLIRYGYT	-	TRBV12-3/TRBV12-4	TRBJ1-2
ASGFQGGRYQETQY	-	TRBV12-5	TRBJ2-5
ASSQQLVLLEQY	-	TRBV7-2	-
ASSLGLAGGFYEQY	-	TRBV7-8	-
ASSLDRGAHFYGYT	-	TRBV7-6	TRBJ1-2
ASSLRAGGGTEAF	-	TRBV12-3/TRBV12-4	-
ASQRSGAGEQF	-	TRBV12-3/TRBV12-4	-
ASRGLTGELF	-	TRBV7-8	TRBJ2-2
ASSSWGVGLDPF	-	TRBV12-3/TRBV12-4	TRBJ2-5
ATKPSGITNEQF	once	TRBV25-1	-